One sample yielded the 18 T cell receptor beta chains listed below, sequenced in a study of T cell responses to AZD1222 COVID-19 vaccine. Sequenced by immunoSEQ multiplex PCR; TCRdb stores in-frame clones only, minus some. The repertoire includes around 180,000 clones, about 87% of them detected once, and approximately 2.7% sits in the top ten. This material consisted of peripheral blood, taken on day 0 of MenACWY control vaccination. These receptors were taken from an adult in good health.

The chain has TRBV30 and TRBJ1-1, with D possibly TRBD1 on 6 matching bases. Per germline, CDR1 GTSNPN and CDR2 SVGIG (reference sequence). The CDR3 totals 13 residues. V was trimmed by 3 bases and J by 0 bases, leaving 8 bases between them. The CDR3 coding sequence is TGTGCCTGGAGACAGGGATTGAACACTGAAGCTTTCTTT. This encodes CAWRQGLNTEAFF.

This sequence joins TRBV5-4 and TRBJ1-5; possibly TRBD1 for D (5 bases). Trimming took off 1 base at V and 1 base at J, with 6 bases between the two ends. The CDR3 totals 14 residues. The germline V gene encodes CDR1 SGHNT and CDR2 YYREEE (reference sequence). CDR3 DNA: TGTGCCAGCAGCTTGCAGGGCAGCAATCAGCCCCAGCATTTT. This sequence encodes CASSLQGSNQPQHF.

As concerns this clone: An end of the junction differs from the germline gene, which may be a read error. This rearrangement joins TRBV19 to TRBJ2-1; TRBD2 might be the D (6 bases). This CDR3 region has 15 residues. In germline, CDR1 is LNHDA, CDR2 SQIVND (reference sequence). The CDR3 nucleotides are TGTGCCAGCAGTAAAGGGCGGGGCACCTACAATGAGCAGTTCTTC. Encoded protein: CASSKGRGTYNEQFF.

This clone was seen a handful of times. CDR3 protein: CAILYSYEQYF. CDR3 in DNA: TGTGCCATCCTATACAGCTACGAGCAGTACTTC. V usage is TRBV6-5 and J usage is TRBJ2-7; the D is unclear. CDR1 and CDR2 (germline): MNHEY, SVGAGI. V dropped 10 bases and J dropped 3 bases, with 10 bases sitting between them. The CDR3 is 11 amino acids.

This chain uses TRBV11-2 with TRBJ2-5; 8 bases agree with TRBD2. J was trimmed by 2 bases and V by 5 bases; bases with no gene match: 1. Germline V gene sequence: CDR1 SGHAT, CDR2 FQNNGV. The CDR3 is made up of 13 amino acids. CDR3 region: CASSTGGQETQYF. CDR3 sequence (DNA): TGTGCCAGCAGCACGGGGGGGCAAGAGACCCAGTACTTC.

Only one count was recorded for this clone. The chain links TRBV5-1 to TRBJ2-3; the match to TRBD2 covers 8 bases. This CDR3 is built from 18 residues. Unmatched junction bases numbered 14, after V lost 0 bases and J lost 5 bases. CDR1 is SGHRS and CDR2 is YFSETQ in the germline V gene. CDR3 nucleotide sequence: TGCGCCAGCAGCTTGGATGTGGTCGCGGGAGGACAATTAGATACGCAGTATTTT. Protein sequence: CASSLDVVAGGQLDTQYF. The full variable domain, with the rest looked up from reference TRBV5-1 and TRBJ2-3, is KAGVTQTPRYLIKTRGQQVTLSCSPISGHRSVSWYQQTPGQGLQFLFEYFSETQRNKGNFPGRFSGRQFSNSRSEMNVSTLELGDSALYLCASSLDVVAGGQLDTQYFGPGTRLTVL.

The chain recombines TRBV6-1 with TRBJ2-6; TRBD1 matches 9 bases. Trimming cost V 3 bases and J 2 bases; bases outside gene matches: 11. The CDR3 length is 19 residues. Germline V lookup: CDR1 MNHNS, CDR2 SASEGT. The CDR3 DNA follows: TGTGCCAGCAGTGACCATCCGGGACAGGGAACGCCTGGGGCCAACGTCCTGACTTTC. Protein product: CASSDHPGQGTPGANVLTF.

The CDR3 nucleotides are TGCAGCGGCGGAGACAGGGTAGAAGGCTACACCTTC. It codes for CSGGDRVEGYTF. V usage is TRBV29-1 and J usage is TRBJ1-2; 7 nucleotides line up with TRBD1. V lost 7 bases to trimming and J lost 8 bases; unmatched junction nucleotides: 10. Germline V gene data show CDR1 as SQVTM and CDR2 as ANQGSEA. The CDR3 has 12 amino acids.

The rearrangement links TRBV5-1 to TRBJ1-2; D not resolved. This CDR3 spans 13 amino acids. Germline V gives CDR1 SGHRS, CDR2 YFSETQ. With 0 bases removed from V and 8 bases from J, the gap between germline ends came to 11 bases. The CDR3 bases are TGCGCCAGCAGCTTGGCCCCAGTCGGCGGCTACACCTTC. This codes for CASSLAPVGGYTF.

The chain links TRBV29-1 to TRBJ1-5; D unclear. The germline V gene has CDR1 SQVTM and CDR2 ANQGSEA. The V gene lost 6 bases and the J gene lost 2 bases, with 8 bases spanning the gap. The CDR3 spans 12 residues. The CDR3, as DNA: TGCAGCGTCCAGATGGGCAATCAGCCCCAGCATTTT. This sequence encodes CSVQMGNQPQHF.

The chain uses TRBV4-1 and TRBJ1-1, with D hard to call. CDR1 is MGHRA and CDR2 is YSYEKL in the germline V gene. V dropped 2 bases and J dropped 8 bases, with 12 bases sitting between them. The CDR3 spans 13 residues. The CDR3 bases are TGCGCCAGCAGCCAACCTAGGGTCTCCGAAGCTTTCTTT. This encodes CASSQPRVSEAFF.

As DNA, the CDR3 is TGTGCCAGCAGCTTTTTGATTAGCGGGAGAAGCTCCTACGAGCAGTACTTC. The encoded protein is CASSFLISGRSSYEQYF. V gene TRBV7-8 combines with J gene TRBJ2-7; TRBD2 aligns across 9 bases. Trimming removed 3 bases from V and 0 bases from J; junction bases left unmatched: 9. Germline assignment: CDR1 SGHVS and CDR2 FQNEAQ. The CDR3 runs 17 residues.

The rearrangement joins TRBV4-2 to TRBJ2-7; 9 bases fit TRBD1. The CDR3 is 16 residues long. The V and J ends lost 1 base and 1 base, in that order; junction bases with no gene match: 5. Germline loops: CDR1 LGHNA, CDR2 YNFKEQ. CDR3 sequence reads: CASSQGGTGTSYEQYF. The DNA for the CDR3 is TGTGCCAGCAGCCAAGGGGGGACAGGGACGTCCTACGAGCAGTACTTC.

This clone has a handful of counts. V usage is TRBV7-3 and J usage is TRBJ1-2; the D is unclear. Germline V gene sequence: CDR1 SGHTA, CDR2 FQGTGA. The CDR3 is made up of 13 amino acids. Trimming took 4 bases from V and 4 from J, leaving 10 bases between them. The CDR3 bases are TGTGCCAGCAGCTCACAGCCATTCTATGGCTACACCTTC. This translates into CASSSQPFYGYTF.

The chain uses TRBV18 and TRBJ1-2; a weak D match, TRBD1 (5 bases). CDR3 length: 15 residues. Per germline, CDR1 KGHSH and CDR2 LQKENI. V was clipped by 4 bases and J by 4 bases, with 16 bases between them. CDR3: CASSLHDGAGYGYTF. DNA of the CDR3: TGTGCCAGCTCACTTCATGACGGGGCCGGCTATGGCTACACCTTC.

The chain joins TRBV28 to TRBJ2-5; 8 bases agree with TRBD2. CDR1 MDHEN and CDR2 SYDVKM come from the germline V gene. The CDR3 spans 16 residues. J was trimmed by 1 base and V by 1 base; bases with no gene match: 5. The CDR3 DNA sequence: TGTGCCAGCAGTTTATTAGGCGGGGGGCCCCAAGAGACCCAGTACTTC. This encodes CASSLLGGGPQETQYF.

The rearrangement uses TRBV7-9 and TRBJ2-2, with D perhaps matching TRBD2 (7 bases). Per germline, CDR1 SEHNR and CDR2 FQNEAQ (reference sequence). The CDR3 totals 13 residues. V was trimmed by 10 bases and J by 6 bases, leaving 15 bases between them. As DNA, the CDR3 is TGTGCCACCTCCCGGGGGGCCCCCGGGGAGCTGTTTTTT. This codes for CATSRGAPGELFF.

This sequence joins TRBV11-1 and TRBJ2-3; 8 nucleotides align to TRBD2. The CDR3 sequence is 13 residues long. Per germline, CDR1 SGHAT and CDR2 FQDESV (reference sequence). V dropped 5 bases and J dropped 14; count of bases not matched to a gene: 12. CDR3 DNA sequence: TGTGCCAGCAGCCCGGGGGGGCGGCCGGTGGGGTATTTT. It yields the protein CASSPGGRPVGYF.